This record concerns one T cell receptor (beta chain) sequence. Its antigen is undetermined. These data belong to a study of vaccination and CD4 T cells after COVID-19. Study information: Convalescent donors totaled six males and four females, including two who were Hispanic. The BNT162b2 or mRNA-1273 vaccine was given to participants in two doses.

The V end lost 3 bases, the J end lost 4 bases, and 9 bases lay between the germline ends. The CDR3 is 13 residues long. Germline V lookup: CDR1 SNHLY, CDR2 FYNNEI. General observations from the study: Relatively small numbers of convalescent patients were studied, with no early post-infection timepoints included.

As to time point: late sampling 161 to 241 days after vaccination in a few convalescent patients. Regarding treatment: approximately nine-day PBMC culture with coronavirus spike peptide pools or control peptides (ViraFEST assay). The ViraFEST method relied on peptide pools to expand antigen-specific T cells, followed by TCR sequencing. Once obtained from cultured CD4+ T cells, the DNA was sequenced using the Oncomine TCR Beta short-read assay. TCRdb itself ran the PCR reads through MiXCR, one entry per CDR3 protein. The sample consists of roughly 18,000 distinct CDR3 sequences, around 50% of them appearing once.

This receptor was obtained from a human donor who had recovered from COVID-19. Here the sequenced sample was CD4+ T cells from blood, cultured in vitro, taken about 7 months after SARS-CoV-2 vaccination. The V gene is TRBV2, the J gene TRBJ1-1; D is undetermined. The CDR3 sequence: CASSEGAGTEAFF. Here the CDR3 DNA reads TGTGCCAGCAGTGAGGGAGCGGGCACTGAAGCTTTCTTT.